This T cell receptor (beta chain) emerged from a study of PD-1 blockade in classical Hodgkin lymphoma. Measured with immunoSEQ multiplex PCR; TCRdb has only the in-frame clones, and not every one. The sample consists of about 60,000 clones, under 95% of them appearing once. Specified time point: cycle 4 day 1 (C4D1), after more than 5 weeks of nivolumab. All patients relapsed after autologous stem cell transplantation, and brentuximab vedotin exposure varied. This CDR3 has 11 residues. Germline loops: CDR1 MDHEN, CDR2 SYDVKM. The germline V and J ends were trimmed by 10 bases and 7 bases, with 13 bases remaining between them.

This sample comprised peripheral blood mononuclear cells (PBMCs), obtained before the fourth cycle of nivolumab. This TCR came from a human donor with classical Hodgkin lymphoma. V and J are TRBV28 and TRBJ1-1; the D gene is possibly TRBD1 (5 bases). The CDR3 DNA reads as TGTGCCATCACTAGGGGTAGTGAAGCTTTCTTT. As protein: CAITRGSEAFF.